A single count supports the clone carrying this T cell receptor beta chain. Its target is not known. This sample was taken from a study of post-analysis software for immune sequencing data. Looking at the study overall: The patients showed relapsing-remitting, secondary progressive and progressive-relapsing multiple sclerosis courses. General study findings and limits: Roughly five TRBV segments, including TRBV5-6, TRBV5-1 and TRBV20-1, were more frequent in patients than controls. The study found significantly lower normalized Chao1 diversity in multiple sclerosis patients than in controls.

TCR beta cDNA libraries included unique molecular identifiers. TCRdb fed the PCR reads into MiXCR, producing one record per CDR3 protein. The sample includes 450,000 or so distinct CDR3 sequences, over 35% of them seen just once. The CDR3 covers 13 residues. Germline-derived CDR1 and CDR2 are SGHTA and FQGNSA. V lost 3 bases and J 7 bases, leaving 13 bases between the germline ends. Sample: blood. The clonotype comes from a girl aged 10 to 17 with multiple sclerosis. V and J are TRBV7-2 and TRBJ2-7; D is uncertain. The CDR3 loop reads CASSFIGYNEQYF. The CDR3 nucleotides are TGTGCCAGCAGCTTTATTGGGTACAATGAGCAGTACTTC.